This T cell receptor (beta chain) was sequenced for a study of shared T cell receptors in the human thymus. V gave up 3 bases and J gave up 7 bases, with 15 bases separating them. Germline V gene data show CDR1 as SGHTA and CDR2 as FQGNSA. This CDR3 spans 14 amino acids. TCRdb's copy holds only in-frame clones and misses some; the assay was immunoSEQ multiplex PCR. The table records roughly 68,000 clones, nearly 95% of them present only once. Sequenced material: thymocytes. The origin of this receptor is a human donor. This rearrangement joins TRBV7-2 to TRBJ1-2; tentatively, D is TRBD1 (6 bases). The CDR3 nucleotides read TGTGCCAGCAGCTTGAACCGGGACACCCCTGGCTACACCTTC. This gives the protein CASSLNRDTPGYTF.